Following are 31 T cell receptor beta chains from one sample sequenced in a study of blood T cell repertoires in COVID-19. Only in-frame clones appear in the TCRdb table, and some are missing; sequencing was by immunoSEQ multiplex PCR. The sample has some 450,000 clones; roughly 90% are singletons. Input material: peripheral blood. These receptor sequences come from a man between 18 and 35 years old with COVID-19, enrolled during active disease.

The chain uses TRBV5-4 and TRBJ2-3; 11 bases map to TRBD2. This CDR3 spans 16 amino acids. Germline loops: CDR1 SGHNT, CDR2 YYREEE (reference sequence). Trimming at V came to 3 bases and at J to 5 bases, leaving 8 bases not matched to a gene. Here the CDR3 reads CASSYSGRARLDTQYF. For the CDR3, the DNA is TGTGCCAGCAGCTATAGCGGGAGGGCCCGGCTAGATACGCAGTATTTT.

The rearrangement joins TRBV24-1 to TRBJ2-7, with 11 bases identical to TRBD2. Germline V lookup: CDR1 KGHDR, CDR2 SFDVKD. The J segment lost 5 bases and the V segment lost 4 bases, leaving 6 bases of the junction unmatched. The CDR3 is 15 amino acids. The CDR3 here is CATSDVTLAGDEQYF. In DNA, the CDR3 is TGTGCCACCAGTGACGTGACACTAGCGGGAGACGAGCAGTACTTC.

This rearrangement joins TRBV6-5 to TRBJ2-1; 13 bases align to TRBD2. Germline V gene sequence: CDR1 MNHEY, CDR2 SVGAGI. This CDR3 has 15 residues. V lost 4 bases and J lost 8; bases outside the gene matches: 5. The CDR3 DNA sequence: TGTGCCAGCAGTTCACCGGGACTAGCGGGGTATGAGCAGTTCTTC. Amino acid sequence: CASSSPGLAGYEQFF.

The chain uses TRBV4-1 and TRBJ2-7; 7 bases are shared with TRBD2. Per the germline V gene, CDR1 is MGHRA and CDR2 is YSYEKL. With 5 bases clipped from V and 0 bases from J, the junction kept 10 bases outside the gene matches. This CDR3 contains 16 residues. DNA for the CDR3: TGCGCCAGCAGCTTAGAGGCGGGAGACTACTCCTACGAGCAGTACTTC. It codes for CASSLEAGDYSYEQYF.

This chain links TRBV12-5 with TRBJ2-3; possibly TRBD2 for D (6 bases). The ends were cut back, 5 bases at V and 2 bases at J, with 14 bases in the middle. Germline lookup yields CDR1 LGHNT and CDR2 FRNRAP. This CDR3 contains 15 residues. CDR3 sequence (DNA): TGTGCTAGTGGTGGGGCGGGGCGGACCACAGATACGCAGTATTTT. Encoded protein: CASGGAGRTTDTQYF.

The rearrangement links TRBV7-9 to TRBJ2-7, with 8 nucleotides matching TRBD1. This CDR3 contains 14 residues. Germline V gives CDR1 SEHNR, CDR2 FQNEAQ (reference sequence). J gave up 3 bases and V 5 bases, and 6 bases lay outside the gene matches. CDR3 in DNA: TGTGCCAGCAGCGGAAGACAGGGGAACTACGAGCAGTACTTC. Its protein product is CASSGRQGNYEQYF. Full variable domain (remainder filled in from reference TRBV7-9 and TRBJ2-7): DTGVSQNPRHKITKRGQNVTFRCDPISEHNRLYWYRQTLGQGPEFLTYFQNEAQLEKSRLLSDRFSAERPKGSFSTLEIQRTEQGDSAMYLCASSGRQGNYEQYFGPGTRLTVT.

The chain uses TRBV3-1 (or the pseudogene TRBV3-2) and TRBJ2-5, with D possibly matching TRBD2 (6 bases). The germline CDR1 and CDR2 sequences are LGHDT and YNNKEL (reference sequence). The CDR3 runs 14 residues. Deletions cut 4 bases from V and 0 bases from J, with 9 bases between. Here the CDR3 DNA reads TGTGCCAGCAGCCGACGGGGGAACCAAGAGACCCAGTACTTC. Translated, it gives CASSRRGNQETQYF.

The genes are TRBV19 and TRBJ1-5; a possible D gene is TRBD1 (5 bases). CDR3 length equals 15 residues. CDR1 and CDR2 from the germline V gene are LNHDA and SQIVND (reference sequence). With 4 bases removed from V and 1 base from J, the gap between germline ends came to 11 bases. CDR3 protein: CASSTTAGSNQPQHF. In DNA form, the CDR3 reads TGTGCCAGTAGTACGACAGCCGGGAGCAATCAGCCCCAGCATTTT.

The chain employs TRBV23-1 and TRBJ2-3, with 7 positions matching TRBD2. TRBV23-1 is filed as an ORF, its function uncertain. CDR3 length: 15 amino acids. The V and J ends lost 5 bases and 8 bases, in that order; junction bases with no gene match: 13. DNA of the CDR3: TGCGCCAGCAGTTGGATGGATGGTGGGAGGGGTACGCAGTATTTT. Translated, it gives CASSWMDGGRGTQYF.

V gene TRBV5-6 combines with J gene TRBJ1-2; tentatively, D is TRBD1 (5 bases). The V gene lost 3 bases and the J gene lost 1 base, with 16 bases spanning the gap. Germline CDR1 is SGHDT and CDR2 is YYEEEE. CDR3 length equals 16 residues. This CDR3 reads CASSSDTGFNNYGYTF. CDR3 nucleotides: TGTGCCAGCAGCTCTGACACAGGCTTCAATAACTATGGCTACACCTTC.

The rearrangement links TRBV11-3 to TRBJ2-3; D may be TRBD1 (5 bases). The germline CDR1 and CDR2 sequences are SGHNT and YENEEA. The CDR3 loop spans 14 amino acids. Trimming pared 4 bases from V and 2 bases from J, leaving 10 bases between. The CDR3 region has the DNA TGTGCCAGCAGCTCCAGGGATCTCACAGATACGCAGTATTTT. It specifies CASSSRDLTDTQYF.

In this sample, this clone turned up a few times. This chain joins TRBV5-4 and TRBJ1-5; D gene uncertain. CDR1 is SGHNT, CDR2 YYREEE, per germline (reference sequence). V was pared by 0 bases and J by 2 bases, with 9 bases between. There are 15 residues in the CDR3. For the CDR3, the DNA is TGTGCCAGCAGCTTGGATGGGCAGGGCAATCAGCCCCAGCATTTT. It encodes CASSLDGQGNQPQHF.

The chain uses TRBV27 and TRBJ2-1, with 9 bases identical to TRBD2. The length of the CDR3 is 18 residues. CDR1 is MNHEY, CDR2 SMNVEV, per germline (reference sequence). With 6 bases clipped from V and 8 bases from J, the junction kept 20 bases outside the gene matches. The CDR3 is CASSLLGSGRRRSDEQFF. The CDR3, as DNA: TGTGCCAGCAGCCTCCTTGGTAGCGGGAGACGAAGGAGCGATGAGCAGTTCTTC.

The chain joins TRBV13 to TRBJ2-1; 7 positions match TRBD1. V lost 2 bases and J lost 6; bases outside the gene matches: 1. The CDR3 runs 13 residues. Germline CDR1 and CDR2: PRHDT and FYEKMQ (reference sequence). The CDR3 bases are TGTGCCAGCAGCTTACCAGGGGGCAATGAGCAGTTCTTC. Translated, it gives CASSLPGGNEQFF.

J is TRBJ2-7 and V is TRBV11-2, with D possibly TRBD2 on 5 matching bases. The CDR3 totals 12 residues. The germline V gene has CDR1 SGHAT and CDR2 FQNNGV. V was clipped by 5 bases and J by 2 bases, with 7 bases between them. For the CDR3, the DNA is TGTGCCAGCAGCCCCGGGGCCTACGAGCAGTACTTC. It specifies CASSPGAYEQYF.

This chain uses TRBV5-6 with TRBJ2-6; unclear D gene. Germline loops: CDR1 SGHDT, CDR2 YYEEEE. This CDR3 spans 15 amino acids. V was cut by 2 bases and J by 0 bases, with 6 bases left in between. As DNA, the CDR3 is TGTGCCAGCAGCTTCAGGTTCTCTGGGGCCAACGTCCTGACTTTC. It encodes CASSFRFSGANVLTF.

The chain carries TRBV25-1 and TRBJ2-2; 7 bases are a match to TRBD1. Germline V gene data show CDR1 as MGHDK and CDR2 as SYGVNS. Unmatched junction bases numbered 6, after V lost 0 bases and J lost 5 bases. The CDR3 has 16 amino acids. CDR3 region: CASSEYKKGATGELFF. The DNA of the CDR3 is TGTGCCAGCAGTGAATATAAGAAGGGGGCGACCGGGGAGCTGTTTTTT.

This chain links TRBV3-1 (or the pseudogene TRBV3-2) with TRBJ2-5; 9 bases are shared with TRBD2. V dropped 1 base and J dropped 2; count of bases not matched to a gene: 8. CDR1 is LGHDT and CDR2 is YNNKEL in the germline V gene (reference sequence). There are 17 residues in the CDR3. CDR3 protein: CASSQGYFAGGQETQYF. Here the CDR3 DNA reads TGTGCCAGCAGCCAAGGGTATTTTGCGGGGGGGCAAGAGACCCAGTACTTC.

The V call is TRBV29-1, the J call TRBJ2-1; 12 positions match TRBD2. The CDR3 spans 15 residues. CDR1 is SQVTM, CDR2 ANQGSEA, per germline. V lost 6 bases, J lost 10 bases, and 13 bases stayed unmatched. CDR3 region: CSVGVRLAGAREQFF. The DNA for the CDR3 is TGCAGCGTGGGAGTGAGACTAGCGGGAGCTCGAGAGCAGTTCTTC.

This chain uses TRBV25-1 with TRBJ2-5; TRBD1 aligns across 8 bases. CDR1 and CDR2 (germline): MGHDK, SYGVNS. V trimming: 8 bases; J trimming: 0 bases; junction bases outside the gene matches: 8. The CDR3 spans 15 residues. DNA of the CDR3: TGTGCCAGCCTTGCAGGGGGCTTAAACCAAGAGACCCAGTACTTC. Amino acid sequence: CASLAGGLNQETQYF.

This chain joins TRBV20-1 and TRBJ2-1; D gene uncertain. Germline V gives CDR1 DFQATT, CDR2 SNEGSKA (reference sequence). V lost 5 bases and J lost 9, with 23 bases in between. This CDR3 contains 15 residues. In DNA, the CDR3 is TGCAGTGCTCGTGAGACTCCGAGCCCGAGCAGTGAGCAGTTCTTC. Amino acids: CSARETPSPSSEQFF.

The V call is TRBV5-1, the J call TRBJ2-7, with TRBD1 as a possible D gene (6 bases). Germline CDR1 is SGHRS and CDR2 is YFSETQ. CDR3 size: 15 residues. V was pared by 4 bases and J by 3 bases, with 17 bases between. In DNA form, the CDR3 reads TGCGCCAGCAGCGCGGACAGCAACGGCGGCTACGAGCAGTACTTC. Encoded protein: CASSADSNGGYEQYF. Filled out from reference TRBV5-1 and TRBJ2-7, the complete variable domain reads KAGVTQTPRYLIKTRGQQVTLSCSPISGHRSVSWYQQTPGQGLQFLFEYFSETQRNKGNFPGRFSGRQFSNSRSEMNVSTLELGDSALYLCASSADSNGGYEQYFGPGTRLTVT.

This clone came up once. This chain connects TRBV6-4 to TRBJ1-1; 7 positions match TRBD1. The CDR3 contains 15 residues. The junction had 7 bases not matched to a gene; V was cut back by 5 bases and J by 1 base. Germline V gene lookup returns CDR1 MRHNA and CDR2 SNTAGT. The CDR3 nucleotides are TGTGCCAGCAGTAGTGAGGGACAGCCGAACACTGAAGCTTTCTTT. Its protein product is CASSSEGQPNTEAFF.

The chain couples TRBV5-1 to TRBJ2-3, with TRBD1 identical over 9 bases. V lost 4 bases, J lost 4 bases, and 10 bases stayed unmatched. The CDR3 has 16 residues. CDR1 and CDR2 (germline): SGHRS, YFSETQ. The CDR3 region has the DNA TGCGCCAGCAGCCAAGCAAGGGACAGGGCCCCAGATACGCAGTATTTT. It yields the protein CASSQARDRAPDTQYF.

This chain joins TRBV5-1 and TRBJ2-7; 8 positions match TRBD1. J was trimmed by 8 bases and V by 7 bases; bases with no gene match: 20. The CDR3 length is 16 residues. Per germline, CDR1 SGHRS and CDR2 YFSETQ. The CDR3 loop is CASGETGDPKKGKQYF. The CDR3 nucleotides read TGCGCCAGCGGGGAGACAGGGGACCCCAAGAAGGGGAAGCAGTACTTC.

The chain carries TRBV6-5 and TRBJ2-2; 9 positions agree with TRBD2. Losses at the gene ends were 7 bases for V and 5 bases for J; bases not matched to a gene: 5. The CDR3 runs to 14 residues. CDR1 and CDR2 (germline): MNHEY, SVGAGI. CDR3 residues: CASKPSGRTGELFF. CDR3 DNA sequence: TGTGCCAGCAAGCCGAGCGGGAGGACCGGGGAGCTGTTTTTT.

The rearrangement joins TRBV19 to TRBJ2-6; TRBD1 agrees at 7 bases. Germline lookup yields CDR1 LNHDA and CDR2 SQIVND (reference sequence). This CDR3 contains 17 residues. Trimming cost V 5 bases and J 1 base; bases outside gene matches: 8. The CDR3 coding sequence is TGTGCCAGTAGTTCCCCGGGACAGCCTTCTGGGGCCAACGTCCTGACTTTC. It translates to CASSSPGQPSGANVLTF. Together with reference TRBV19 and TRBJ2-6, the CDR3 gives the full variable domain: DGGITQSPKYLFRKEGQNVTLSCEQNLNHDAMYWYRQDPGQGLRLIYYSQIVNDFQKGDIAEGYSVSREKKESFPLTVTSAQKNPTAFYLCASSSPGQPSGANVLTFGAGSRLTVL.

The CDR3 DNA is TGTGCCAGCAGCTCCAGGATTCCTGACCCTTGGGTGACGACCGGGGAGCTGTTTTTT. Translation gives CASSSRIPDPWVTTGELFF. The V call is TRBV7-7, the J call TRBJ2-2; D remains unclear. CDR1 is SSHAT and CDR2 is FNYEAQ in the germline V gene (reference sequence). The CDR3 is made up of 19 amino acids. The V and J ends lost 4 bases and 5 bases respectively, with 26 bases between them.

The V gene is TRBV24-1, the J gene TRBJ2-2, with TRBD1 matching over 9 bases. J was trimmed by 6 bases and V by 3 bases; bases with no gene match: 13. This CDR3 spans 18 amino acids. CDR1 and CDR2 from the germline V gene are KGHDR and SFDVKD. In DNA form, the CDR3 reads TGTGCCACCAGTGATCCCTCGGGGAAACAGGGGGCCCCCGGGGAGCTGTTTTTT. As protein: CATSDPSGKQGAPGELFF.

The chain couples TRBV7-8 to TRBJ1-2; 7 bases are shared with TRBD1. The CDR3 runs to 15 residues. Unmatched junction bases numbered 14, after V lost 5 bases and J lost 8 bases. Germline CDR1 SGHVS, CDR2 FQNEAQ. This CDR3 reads CASSPWDSRKEGYTF. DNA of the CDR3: TGTGCCAGCAGCCCATGGGACAGCCGGAAGGAAGGCTACACCTTC.

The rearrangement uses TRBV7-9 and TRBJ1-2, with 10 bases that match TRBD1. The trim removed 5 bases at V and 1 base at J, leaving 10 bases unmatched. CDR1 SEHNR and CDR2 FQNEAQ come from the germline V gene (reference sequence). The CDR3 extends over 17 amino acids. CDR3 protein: CASSHRDRGFSNYGYTF. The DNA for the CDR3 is TGTGCCAGCAGCCACCGGGACAGGGGCTTCAGTAACTATGGCTACACCTTC.